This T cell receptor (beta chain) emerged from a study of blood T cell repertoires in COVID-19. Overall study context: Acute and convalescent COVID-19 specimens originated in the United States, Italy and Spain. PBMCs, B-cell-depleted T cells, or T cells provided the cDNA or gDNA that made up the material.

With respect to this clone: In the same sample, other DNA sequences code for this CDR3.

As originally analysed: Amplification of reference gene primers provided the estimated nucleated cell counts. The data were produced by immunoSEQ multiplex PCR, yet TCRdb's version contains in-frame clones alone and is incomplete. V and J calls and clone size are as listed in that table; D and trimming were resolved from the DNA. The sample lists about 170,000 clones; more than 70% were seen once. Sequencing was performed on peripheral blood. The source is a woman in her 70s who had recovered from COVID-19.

CDR3 loop: CASSPPGQAGGYTF. DNA for the CDR3: TGTGCCAGCTCACCACCGGGGCAGGCTGGTGGCTACACCTTC. The genes are TRBV18 and TRBJ1-2; D is perhaps TRBD1 (5 bases). This CDR3 is 14 amino acids long. The ends were cut back, 0 bases at V and 7 bases at J, with 12 bases in the middle. Germline-derived CDR1 and CDR2 are KGHSH and LQKENI. The full variable domain, its missing parts supplied by reference TRBV18 and TRBJ1-2, is NAGVMQNPRHLVRRRGQEARLRCSPMKGHSHVYWYRQLPEEGLKFMVYLQKENIIDESGMPKERFSAEFPKEGPSILRIQQVVRGDSAAYFCASSPPGQAGGYTFGSGTRLTVV.